The 2 T cell receptor beta chains in this list originate from one sample, sequenced in a study of cytomegalovirus exposure and HLA in healthy donors. 60 Vbeta and 13 Jbeta primers were used in PCR. Sequencing was performed with immunoSEQ multiplex PCR; in TCRdb, only in-frame clones are kept and a portion is missing. The sample carries 75,000 to 95,000 clones, approximately 78% recorded once. Sequenced sample: PBMCs. The receptors shown here come from a male donor in good health and CMV-seropositive.

The DNA for the CDR3 is TGTGCCAGCAGTTTAAAGGGAGCTAATCAGGGCTACACCTTC. Translation: CASSLKGANQGYTF. The V gene is TRBV27, the J gene TRBJ1-2; no definite D call. The V end was cut by 2 bases, the J end by 8 bases, with 15 bases between. The CDR3 sequence is 14 residues long. Germline CDR1 reads MNHEY; CDR2 reads SMNVEV (reference sequence).

V is TRBV27 and J is TRBJ2-2, with 7 bases fitting TRBD2. J was trimmed by 7 bases and V by 5 bases; bases with no gene match: 4. Germline CDR1 and CDR2: MNHEY and SMNVEV (reference sequence). This CDR3 is built from 13 residues. The CDR3 DNA reads TGTGCCAGCAGTCGAGCGGGATTCGGGGAGCTGTTTTTT. It encodes CASSRAGFGELFF.